This T cell receptor (beta chain) is from a study of T cell changes during pregnancy in multiple sclerosis (dated 2019 in TCRdb). As for the study more broadly: The study examined how the T cell repertoire changed over the course of pregnancy in women with multiple sclerosis.

The library was built by means of the immunoSEQ multiplex PCR assay. TCRdb re-hosts the immuneACCESS table, in-frame sequences only. Its copies lack some clones; in the studies checked, an unresolved V gene accounts for under half of them, and the cause for the rest is not known. This sample has around 77,000 clones in its table, and roughly 91% of those were observed once. The ten largest make up under 0.9% of the sample. The germline V gene sets CDR1 to WSHSY and CDR2 to SAAADI. The CDR3 contains 18 residues, cysteine and phenylalanine counted. CDR3 DNA is the only sequence kept; it has 54 bases, read in frame from the first base. V is reduced by 0 bases and J by 1 base, leaving a spacing of 17 bases between them. Concerning this clone itself: No cognate antigen has been identified for it. Per-base qualities were not stored, and no clone one base away is much larger.

In this chain, TRBV10-2 is recombined with TRBJ2-3; perhaps TRBD2 is the D gene, with 6 bases matching. This sequence was found in a female donor in good health, enrolled as a control in a pregnancy study. The sample here was peripheral blood, taken in the third trimester of pregnancy. This receptor has the CDR3 CASSESRDWEEGTDTQYF. Here is the DNA: TGCGCCAGCAGTGAGTCCCGGGACTGGGAGGAGGGCACAGATACGCAGTATTTT.